Detailed here is one T cell receptor beta chain. Study members were between about 18 and 100 years old and lived in 25 or so US regions. The data were obtained in a study of blood T cell repertoires in COVID-19. The CDR3 length is 16 residues. V was pared by 0 bases and J by 6 bases, with 7 bases of the junction left unmatched. Germline CDR1 reads LGHNA; CDR2 reads YSLEER. The method was immunoSEQ multiplex PCR; TCRdb's version includes in-frame clones alone and lacks a portion of them. The table includes about 180,000 clones, approximately 88% detected once. V is TRBV4-3 and J is TRBJ2-3; 9 bases are shared with TRBD2. The sequence came from a woman in her late teens or twenties who had recovered from COVID-19. Sequenced sample: PBMCs or T cells enriched from blood (not recorded which). This CDR3 is CASSQEKASGADTQYF. The CDR3 DNA reads as TGCGCCAGCAGCCAAGAAAAGGCTAGCGGGGCGGATACGCAGTATTTT.